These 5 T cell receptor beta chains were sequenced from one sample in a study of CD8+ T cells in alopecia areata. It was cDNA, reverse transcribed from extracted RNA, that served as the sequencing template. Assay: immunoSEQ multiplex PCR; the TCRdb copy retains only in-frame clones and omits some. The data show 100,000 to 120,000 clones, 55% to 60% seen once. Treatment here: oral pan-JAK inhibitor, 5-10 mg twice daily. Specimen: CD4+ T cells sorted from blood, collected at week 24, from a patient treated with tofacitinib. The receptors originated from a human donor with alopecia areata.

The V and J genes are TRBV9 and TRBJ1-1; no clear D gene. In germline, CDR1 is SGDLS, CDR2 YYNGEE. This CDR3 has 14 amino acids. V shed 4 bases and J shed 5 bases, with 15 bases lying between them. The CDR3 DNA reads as TGTGCCAGCAGCCCAGACGGGATCGGTACTGAAGCTTTCTTT. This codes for CASSPDGIGTEAFF.

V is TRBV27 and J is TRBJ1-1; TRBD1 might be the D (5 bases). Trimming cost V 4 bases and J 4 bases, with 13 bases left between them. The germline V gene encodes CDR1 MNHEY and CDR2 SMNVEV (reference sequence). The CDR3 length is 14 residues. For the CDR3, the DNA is TGTGCCAGCAGTTGGTCAGGGCGAGGCACTGAAGCTTTCTTT. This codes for CASSWSGRGTEAFF.

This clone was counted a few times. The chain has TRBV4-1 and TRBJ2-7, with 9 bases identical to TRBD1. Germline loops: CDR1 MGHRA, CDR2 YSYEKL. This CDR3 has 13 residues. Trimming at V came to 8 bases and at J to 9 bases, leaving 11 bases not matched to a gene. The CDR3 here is CASSNGDRDVQYF. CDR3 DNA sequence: TGCGCCAGCTCGAACGGGGACAGGGATGTGCAGTACTTC.

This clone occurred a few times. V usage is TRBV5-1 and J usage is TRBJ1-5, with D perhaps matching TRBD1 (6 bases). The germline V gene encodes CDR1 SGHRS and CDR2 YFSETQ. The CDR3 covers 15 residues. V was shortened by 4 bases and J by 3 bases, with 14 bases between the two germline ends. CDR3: CASSPDGQINQPQHF. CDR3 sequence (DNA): TGCGCCAGCAGCCCGGATGGACAGATCAATCAGCCCCAGCATTTT.

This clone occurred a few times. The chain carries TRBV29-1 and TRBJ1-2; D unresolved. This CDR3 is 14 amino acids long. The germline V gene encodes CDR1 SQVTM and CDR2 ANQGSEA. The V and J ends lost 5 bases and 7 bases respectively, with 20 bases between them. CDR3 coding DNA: TGCAGCGTTCGGAAGGGTTTCGCGAATGCTGGCTACACCTTC. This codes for CSVRKGFANAGYTF. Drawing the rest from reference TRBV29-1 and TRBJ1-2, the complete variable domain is SAVISQKPSRDICQRGTSLTIQCQVDSQVTMMFWYRQQPGQSLTLIATANQGSEATYESGFVIDKFPISRPNLTFSTLTVSNMSPEDSSIYLCSVRKGFANAGYTFGSGTRLTVV.